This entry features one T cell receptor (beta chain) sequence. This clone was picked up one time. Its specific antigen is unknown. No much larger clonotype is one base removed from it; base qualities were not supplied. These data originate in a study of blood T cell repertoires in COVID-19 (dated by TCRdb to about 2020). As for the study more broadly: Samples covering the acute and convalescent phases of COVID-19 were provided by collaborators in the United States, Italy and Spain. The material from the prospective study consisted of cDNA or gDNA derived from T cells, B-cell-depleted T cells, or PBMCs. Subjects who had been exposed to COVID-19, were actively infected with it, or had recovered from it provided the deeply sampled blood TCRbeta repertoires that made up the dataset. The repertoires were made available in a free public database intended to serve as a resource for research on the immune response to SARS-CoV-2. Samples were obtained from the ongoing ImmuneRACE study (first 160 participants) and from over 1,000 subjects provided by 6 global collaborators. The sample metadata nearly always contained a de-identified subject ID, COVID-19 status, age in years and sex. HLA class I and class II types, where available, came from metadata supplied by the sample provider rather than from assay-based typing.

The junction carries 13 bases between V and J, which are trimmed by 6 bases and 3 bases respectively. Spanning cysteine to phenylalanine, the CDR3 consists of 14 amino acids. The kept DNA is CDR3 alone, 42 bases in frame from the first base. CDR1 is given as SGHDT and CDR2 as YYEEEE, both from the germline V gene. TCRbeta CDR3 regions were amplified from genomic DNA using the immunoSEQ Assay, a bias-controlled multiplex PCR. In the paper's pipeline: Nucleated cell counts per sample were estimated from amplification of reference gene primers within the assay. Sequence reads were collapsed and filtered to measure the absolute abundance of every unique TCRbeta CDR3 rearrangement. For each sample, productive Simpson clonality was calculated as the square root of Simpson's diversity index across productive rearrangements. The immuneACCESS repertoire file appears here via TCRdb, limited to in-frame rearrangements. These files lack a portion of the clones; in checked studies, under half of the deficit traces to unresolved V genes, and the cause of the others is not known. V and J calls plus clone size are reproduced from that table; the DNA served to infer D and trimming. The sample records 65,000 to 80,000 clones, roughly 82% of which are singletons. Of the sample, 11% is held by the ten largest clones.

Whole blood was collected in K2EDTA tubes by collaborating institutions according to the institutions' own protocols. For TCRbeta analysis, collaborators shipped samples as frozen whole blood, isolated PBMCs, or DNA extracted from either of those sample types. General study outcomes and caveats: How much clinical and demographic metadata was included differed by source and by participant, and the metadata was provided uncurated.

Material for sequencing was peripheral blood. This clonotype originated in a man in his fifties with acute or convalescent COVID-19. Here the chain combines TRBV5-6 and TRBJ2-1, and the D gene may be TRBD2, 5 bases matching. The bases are TGTGCCAGCACCATCCCCGGGGACTACAATGAGCAGTTCTTC. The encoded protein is CASTIPGDYNEQFF.